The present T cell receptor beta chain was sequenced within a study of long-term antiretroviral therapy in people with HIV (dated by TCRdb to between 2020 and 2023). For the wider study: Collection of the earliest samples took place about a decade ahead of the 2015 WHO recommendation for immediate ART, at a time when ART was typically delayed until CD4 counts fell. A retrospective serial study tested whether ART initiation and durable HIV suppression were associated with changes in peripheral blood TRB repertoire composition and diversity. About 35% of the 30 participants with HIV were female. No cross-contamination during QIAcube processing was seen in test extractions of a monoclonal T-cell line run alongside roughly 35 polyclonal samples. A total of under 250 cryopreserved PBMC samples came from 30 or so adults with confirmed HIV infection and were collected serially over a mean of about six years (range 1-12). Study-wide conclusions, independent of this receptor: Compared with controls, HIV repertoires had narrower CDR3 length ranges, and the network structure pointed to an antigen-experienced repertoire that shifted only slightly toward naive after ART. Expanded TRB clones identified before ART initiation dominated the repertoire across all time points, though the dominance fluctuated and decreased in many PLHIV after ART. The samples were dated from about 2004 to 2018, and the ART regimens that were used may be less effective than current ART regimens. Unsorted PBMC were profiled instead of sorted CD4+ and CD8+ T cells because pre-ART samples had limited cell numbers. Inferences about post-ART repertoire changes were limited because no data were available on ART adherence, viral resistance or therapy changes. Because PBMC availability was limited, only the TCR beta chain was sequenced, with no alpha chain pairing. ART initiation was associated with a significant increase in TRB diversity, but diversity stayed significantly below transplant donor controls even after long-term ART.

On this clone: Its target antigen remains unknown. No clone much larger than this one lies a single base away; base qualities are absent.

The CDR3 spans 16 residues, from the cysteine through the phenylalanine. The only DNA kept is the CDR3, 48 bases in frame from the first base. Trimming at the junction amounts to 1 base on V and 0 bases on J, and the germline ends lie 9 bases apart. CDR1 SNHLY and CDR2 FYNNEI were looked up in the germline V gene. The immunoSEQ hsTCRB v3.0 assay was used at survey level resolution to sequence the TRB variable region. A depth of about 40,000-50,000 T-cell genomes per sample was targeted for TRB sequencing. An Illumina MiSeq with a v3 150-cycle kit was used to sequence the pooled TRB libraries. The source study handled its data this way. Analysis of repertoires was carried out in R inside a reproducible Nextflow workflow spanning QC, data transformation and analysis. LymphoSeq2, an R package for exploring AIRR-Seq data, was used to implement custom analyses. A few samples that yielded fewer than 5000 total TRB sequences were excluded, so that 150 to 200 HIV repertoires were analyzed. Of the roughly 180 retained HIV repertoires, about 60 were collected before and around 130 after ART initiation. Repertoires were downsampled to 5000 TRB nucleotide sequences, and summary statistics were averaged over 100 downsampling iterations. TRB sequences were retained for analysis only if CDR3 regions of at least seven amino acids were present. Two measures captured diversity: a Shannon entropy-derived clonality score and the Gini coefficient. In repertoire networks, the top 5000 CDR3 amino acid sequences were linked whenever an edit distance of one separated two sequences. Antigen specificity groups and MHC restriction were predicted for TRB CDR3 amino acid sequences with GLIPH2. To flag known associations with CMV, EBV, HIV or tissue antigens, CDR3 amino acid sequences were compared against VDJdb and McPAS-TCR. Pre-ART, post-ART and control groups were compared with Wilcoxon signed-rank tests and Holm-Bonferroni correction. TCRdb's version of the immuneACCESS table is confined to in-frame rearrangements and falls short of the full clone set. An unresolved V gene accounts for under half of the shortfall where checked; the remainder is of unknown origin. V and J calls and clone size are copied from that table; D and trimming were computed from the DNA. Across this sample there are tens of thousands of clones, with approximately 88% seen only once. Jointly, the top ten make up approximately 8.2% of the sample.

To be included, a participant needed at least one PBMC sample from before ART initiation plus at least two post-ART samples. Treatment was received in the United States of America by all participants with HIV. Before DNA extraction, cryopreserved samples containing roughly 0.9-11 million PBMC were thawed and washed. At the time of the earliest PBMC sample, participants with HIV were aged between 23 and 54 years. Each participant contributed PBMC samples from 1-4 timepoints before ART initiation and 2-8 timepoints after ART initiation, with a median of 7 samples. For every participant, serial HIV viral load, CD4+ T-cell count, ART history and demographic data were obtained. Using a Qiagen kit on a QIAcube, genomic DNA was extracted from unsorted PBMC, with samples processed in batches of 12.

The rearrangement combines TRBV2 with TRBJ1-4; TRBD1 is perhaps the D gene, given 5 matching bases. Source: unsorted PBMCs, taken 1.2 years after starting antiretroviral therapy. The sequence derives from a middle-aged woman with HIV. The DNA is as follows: TGTGCCAGCAGTGAAGGATTGGGGGCAACTAATGAAAAACTGTTTTTT. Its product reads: CASSEGLGATNEKLFF.